The sequence of this T cell receptor (beta chain) was determined in a study of cytomegalovirus exposure and HLA in healthy donors. Of note for this clone: The antigen is undetermined.

Findings and limits, study-wide: Some TCR beta chains (roughly 150 of them) were listed as cytomegalovirus-associated.

Assay: immunoSEQ multiplex PCR; the TCRdb copy retains only in-frame clones and omits some. The sample carries more than 85,000 clones, approximately 93% recorded once. The CDR3 consists of 14 residues. Germline V gene data show CDR1 as SGHTA and CDR2 as FQGNSA. Trimming pared 11 bases from V and 3 bases from J, leaving 17 bases between. The gene calls are TRBV7-2 and TRBJ2-1; TRBD2 might be the D (5 bases). Input material: PBMCs. This sequence was found in a woman in her 30s in good health and CMV-seropositive. For the CDR3, the DNA is TGTGCCTCTTATAGGGAGCCACTCTACAATGAGCAGTTCTTC. Its protein is CASYREPLYNEQFF.